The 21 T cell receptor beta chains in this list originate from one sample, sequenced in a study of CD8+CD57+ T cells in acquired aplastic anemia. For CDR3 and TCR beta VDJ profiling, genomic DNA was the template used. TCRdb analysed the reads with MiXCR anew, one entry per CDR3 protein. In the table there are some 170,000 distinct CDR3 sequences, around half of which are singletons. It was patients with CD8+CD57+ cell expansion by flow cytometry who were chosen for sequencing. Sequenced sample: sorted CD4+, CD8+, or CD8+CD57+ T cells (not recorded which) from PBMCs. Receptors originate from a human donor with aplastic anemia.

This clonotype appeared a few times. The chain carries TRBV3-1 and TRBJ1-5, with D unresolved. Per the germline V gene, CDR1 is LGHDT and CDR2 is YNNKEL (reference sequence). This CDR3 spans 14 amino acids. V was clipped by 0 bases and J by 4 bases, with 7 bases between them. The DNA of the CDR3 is TGTGCCAGCAGCCAAGAAGTTCGGAATCAGCCCCAGCATTTT. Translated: CASSQEVRNQPQHF.

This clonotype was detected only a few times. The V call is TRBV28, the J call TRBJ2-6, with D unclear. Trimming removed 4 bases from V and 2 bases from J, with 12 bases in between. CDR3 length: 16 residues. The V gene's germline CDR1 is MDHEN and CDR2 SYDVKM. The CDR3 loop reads CASSSESWAGANVLTF. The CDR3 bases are TGTGCCAGCAGTTCCGAGAGTTGGGCTGGGGCCAACGTCCTGACTTTC.

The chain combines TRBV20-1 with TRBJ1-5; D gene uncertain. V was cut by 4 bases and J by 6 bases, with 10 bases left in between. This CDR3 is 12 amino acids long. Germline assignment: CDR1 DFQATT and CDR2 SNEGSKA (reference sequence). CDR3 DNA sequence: TGCAGTGCTAATAAGGGTACTCAGCCCCAGCATTTT. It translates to CSANKGTQPQHF.

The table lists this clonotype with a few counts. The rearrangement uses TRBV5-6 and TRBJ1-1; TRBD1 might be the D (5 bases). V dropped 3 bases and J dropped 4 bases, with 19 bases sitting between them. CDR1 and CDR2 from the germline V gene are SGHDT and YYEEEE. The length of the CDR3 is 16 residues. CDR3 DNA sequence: TGTGCCAGCAGCTCCGGTGGTGGGGGGAGGGGCACTGAAGCTTTCTTT. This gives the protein CASSSGGGGRGTEAFF.

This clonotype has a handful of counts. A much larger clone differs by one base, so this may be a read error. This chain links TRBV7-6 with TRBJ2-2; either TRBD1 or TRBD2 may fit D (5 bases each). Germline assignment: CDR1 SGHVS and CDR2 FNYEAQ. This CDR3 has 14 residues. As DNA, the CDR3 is TGTGCCAGCAGCTTAGCGCAGGGTTTCGGGGAGCTGCTTTTT. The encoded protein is CASSLAQGFGELLF.

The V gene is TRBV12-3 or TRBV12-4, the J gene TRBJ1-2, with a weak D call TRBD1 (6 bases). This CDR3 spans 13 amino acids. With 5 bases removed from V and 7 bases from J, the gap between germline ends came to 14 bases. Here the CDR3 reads CASSVQGRGGYTF. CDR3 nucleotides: TGTGCCAGCAGTGTCCAGGGGAGGGGTGGCTACACCTTC.

CDR3 nucleotide sequence: TGCAGTGCTAGGGAAGACAGGGAACCCTCCTACGAGCAGTACTTC. Translation gives CSAREDREPSYEQYF. This sequence joins TRBV20-1 and TRBJ2-7; TRBD1 agrees at 7 bases. Germline CDR1 reads DFQATT; CDR2 reads SNEGSKA (reference sequence). The J segment lost 0 bases and the V segment lost 3 bases, leaving 8 bases of the junction unmatched. The CDR3 contains 15 residues.

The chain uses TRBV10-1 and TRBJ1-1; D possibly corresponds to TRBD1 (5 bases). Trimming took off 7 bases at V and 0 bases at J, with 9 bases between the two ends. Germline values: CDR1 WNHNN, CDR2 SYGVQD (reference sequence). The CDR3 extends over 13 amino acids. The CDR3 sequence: CASTDNMNTEAFF. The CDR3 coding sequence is TGCGCCAGCACGGACAATATGAACACTGAAGCTTTCTTT.

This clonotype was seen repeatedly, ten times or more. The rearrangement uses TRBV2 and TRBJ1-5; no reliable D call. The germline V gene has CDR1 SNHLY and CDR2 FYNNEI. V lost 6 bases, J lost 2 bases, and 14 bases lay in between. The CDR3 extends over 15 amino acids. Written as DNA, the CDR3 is TGTGCCAGCAGGCCTCTGGGAAGGGGCAATCAGCCCCAGCATTTT. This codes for CASRPLGRGNQPQHF.

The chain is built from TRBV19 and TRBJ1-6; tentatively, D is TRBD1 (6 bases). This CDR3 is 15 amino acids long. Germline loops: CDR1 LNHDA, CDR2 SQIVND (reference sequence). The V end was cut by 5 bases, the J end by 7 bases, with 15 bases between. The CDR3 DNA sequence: TGTGCCAGTAGTCTCACCTGGGGACAAAATTCACCCCTCCACTTT. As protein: CASSLTWGQNSPLHF. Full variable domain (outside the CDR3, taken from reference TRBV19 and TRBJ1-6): DGGITQSPKYLFRKEGQNVTLSCEQNLNHDAMYWYRQDPGQGLRLIYYSQIVNDFQKGDIAEGYSVSREKKESFPLTVTSAQKNPTAFYLCASSLTWGQNSPLHFGNGTRLTVT.

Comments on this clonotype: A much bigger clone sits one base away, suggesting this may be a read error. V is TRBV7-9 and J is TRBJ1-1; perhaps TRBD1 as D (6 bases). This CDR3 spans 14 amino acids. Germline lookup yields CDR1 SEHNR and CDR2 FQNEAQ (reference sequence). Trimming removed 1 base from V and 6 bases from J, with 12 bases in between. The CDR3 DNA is TGTGCCAGCAGCTTAGGAGTGGGGGGCGCTGAAGCTTTCTTT. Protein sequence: CASSLGVGGAEAFF.

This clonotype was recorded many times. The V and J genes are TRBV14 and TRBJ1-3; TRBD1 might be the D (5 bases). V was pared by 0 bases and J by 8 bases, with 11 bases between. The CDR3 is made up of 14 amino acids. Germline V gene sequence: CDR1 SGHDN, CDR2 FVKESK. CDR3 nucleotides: TGTGCCAGCAGCCAAGAGGGACGGGCGGACACCATATATTTT. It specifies CASSQEGRADTIYF.

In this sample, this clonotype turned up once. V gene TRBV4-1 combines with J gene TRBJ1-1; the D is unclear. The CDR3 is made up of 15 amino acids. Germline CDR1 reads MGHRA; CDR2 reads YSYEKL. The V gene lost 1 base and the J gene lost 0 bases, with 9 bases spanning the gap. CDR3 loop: CASSQGFGLNTEAFF. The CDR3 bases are TGCGCCAGCAGCCAAGGTTTTGGCCTGAACACTGAAGCTTTCTTT.

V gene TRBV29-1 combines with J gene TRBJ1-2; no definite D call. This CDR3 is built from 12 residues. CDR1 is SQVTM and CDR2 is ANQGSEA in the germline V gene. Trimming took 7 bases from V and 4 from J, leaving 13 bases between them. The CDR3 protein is CSAYENSYGYTF. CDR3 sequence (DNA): TGCAGCGCCTACGAGAATTCCTATGGCTACACCTTC.

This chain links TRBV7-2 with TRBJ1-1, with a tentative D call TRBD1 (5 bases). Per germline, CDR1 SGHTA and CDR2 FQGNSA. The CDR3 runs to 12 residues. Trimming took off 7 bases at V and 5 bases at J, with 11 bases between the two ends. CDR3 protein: CASNPGGTEAFF. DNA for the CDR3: TGTGCCAGCAACCCCGGGGGAACTGAAGCTTTCTTT.

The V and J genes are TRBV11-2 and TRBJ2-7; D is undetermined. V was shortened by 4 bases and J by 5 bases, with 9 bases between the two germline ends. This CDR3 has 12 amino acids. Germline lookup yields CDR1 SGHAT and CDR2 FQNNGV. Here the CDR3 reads CASSSDRDEQYF. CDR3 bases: TGTGCCAGCAGCTCGGACCGGGACGAGCAGTACTTC.

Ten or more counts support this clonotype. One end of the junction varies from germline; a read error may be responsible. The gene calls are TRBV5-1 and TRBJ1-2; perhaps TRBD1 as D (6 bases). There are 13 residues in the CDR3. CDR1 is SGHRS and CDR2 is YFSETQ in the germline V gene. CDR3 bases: TGCGCCAGCAGCTTGGCAGGGGAGGGCAGGGCGCTCTTC. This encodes CASSLAGEGRALF. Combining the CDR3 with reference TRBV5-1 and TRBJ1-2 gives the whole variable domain KAGVTQTPRYLIKTRGQQVTLSCSPISGHRSVSWYQQTPGQGLQFLFEYFSETQRNKGNFPGRFSGRQFSNSRSEMNVSTLELGDSALYLCASSLAGEGRALFGSGTRLTVV.

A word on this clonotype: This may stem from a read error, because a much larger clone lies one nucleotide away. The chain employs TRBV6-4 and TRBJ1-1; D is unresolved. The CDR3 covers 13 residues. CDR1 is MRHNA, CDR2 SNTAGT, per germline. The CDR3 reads CASSDTLNTEASF. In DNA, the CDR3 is TGTGCCAGCAGTGACACCCTGAACACTGAAGCTTCCTTT.

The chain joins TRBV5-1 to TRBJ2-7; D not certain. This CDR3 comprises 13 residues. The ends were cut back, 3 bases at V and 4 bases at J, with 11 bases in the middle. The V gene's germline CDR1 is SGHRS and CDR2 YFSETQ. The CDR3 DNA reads TGCGCCAGCAGCTCGGACGGCATTTACGAGCAGTACTTC. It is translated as CASSSDGIYEQYF. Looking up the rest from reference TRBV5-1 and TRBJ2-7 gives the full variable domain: KAGVTQTPRYLIKTRGQQVTLSCSPISGHRSVSWYQQTPGQGLQFLFEYFSETQRNKGNFPGRFSGRQFSNSRSEMNVSTLELGDSALYLCASSSDGIYEQYFGPGTRLTVT.

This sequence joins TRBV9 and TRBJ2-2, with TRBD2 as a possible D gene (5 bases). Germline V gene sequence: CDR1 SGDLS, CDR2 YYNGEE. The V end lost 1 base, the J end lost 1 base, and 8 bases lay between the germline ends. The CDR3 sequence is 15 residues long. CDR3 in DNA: TGTGCCAGCAGCGTAAGAGCGGAGAACACCGGGGAGCTGTTTTTT. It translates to CASSVRAENTGELFF. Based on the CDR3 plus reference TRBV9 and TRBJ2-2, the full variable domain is DSGVTQTPKHLITATGQRVTLRCSPRSGDLSVYWYQQSLDQGLQFLIQYYNGEERAKGNILERFSAQQFPDLHSELNLSSLELGDSALYFCASSVRAENTGELFFGEGSRLTVL.

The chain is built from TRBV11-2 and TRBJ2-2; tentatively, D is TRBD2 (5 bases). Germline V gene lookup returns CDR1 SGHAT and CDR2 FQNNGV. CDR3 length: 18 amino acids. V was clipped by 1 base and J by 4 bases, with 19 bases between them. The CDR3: CASSLVFRLGVPTGELFF. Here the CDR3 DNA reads TGTGCCAGCAGCTTAGTCTTTCGCCTCGGGGTCCCCACCGGGGAGCTGTTTTTT.